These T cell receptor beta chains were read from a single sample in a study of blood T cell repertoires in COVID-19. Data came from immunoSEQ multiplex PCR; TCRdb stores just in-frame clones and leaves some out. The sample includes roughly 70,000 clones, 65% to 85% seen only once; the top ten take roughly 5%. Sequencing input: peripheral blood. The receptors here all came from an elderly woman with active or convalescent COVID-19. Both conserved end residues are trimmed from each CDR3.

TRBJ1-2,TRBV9,ASSVDTGAPNYGYT
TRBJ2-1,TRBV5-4,ASSSRDRAQDEQF
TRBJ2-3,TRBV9,ASSVAGAADTQY
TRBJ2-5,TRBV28,ASGGHGTGSETQY
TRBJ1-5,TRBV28,ASSSSRAANQPQH
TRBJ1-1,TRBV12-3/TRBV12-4,ASRGWSGTEAF
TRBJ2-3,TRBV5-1,ASSLVTSNTDTQY
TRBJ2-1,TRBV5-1,ASSPGLAGVSAYNEQF
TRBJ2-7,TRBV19,ASNQRDPQY
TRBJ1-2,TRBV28,ASRGWTGWNYGYT
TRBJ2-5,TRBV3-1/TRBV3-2,ASSQMRGETQY
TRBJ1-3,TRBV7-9,ASGENVGNTIY
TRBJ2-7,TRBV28,ASSTKDRGRGGRGEQY
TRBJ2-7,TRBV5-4,ASSFQGGGDEQY
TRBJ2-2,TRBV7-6,ASSPQGLSRNTGELF
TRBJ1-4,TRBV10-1,ASSADRATNEKLF
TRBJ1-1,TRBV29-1,SVARAGTEAF
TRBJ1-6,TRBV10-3,AIRPPGDSPLH
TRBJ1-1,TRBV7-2,ASSSPRQARPEAF
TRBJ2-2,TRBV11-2,ASSLRDSFAGRVF
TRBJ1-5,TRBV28,ASSLWTRGRNQPQH
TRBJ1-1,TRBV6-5,ASTVGEPTAF
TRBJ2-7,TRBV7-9,ASSKDSEQY
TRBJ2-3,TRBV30,AWSVWAGGDTQY
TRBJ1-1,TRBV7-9,ASSPQGSGVATEAF
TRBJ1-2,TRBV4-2,ASSQDFQGFGYT
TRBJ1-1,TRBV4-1,ASSQGTGLGAF
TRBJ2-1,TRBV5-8,ASSHRSRTNNEQF